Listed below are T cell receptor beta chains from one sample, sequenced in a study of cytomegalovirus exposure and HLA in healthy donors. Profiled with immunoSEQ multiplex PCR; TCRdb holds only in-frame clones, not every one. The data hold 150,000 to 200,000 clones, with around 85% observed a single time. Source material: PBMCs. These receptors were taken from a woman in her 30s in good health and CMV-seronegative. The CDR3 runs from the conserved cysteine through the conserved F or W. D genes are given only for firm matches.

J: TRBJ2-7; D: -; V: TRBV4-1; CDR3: CASSQGEEQYF
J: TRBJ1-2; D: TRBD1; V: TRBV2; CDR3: CASSPDRGDGYTF
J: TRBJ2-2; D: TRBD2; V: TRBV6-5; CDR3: CASSFRTSGITGELFF
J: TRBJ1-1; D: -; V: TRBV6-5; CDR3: CASRSQGEAFF
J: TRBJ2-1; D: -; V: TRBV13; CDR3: CASSLGRDYEQFF
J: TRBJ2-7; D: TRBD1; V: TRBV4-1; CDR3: CASSRNTGDSYEQYF
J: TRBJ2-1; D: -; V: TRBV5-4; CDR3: CASSLNNEQFF
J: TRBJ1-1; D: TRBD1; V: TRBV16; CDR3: CASSQFTGGSTEAFF
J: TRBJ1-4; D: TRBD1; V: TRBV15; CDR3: CATSGDRGEKLFF
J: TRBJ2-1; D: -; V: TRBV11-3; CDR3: CASAVDGIEQFF
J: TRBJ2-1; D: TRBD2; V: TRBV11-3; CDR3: CASSSGTSGRGAEQFF
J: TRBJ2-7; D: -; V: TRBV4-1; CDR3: CASSHNVQGYEQYF
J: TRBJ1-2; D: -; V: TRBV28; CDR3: CASNSRYGYTF
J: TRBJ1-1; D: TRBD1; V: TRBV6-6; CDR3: CASSGQGVYTEAFF
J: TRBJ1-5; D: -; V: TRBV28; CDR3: CASTDLVDGRPQHF
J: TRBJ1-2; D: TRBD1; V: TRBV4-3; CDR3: CASSQDGGRGSKFLPGYTF
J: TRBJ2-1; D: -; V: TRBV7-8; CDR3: CASSSAFNEQFF
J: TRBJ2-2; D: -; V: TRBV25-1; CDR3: CATIDADTGELFF
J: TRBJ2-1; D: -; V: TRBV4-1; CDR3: CASSELAGGDEQFF
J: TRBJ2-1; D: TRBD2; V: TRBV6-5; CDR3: CASSQGLAAYNEQFF
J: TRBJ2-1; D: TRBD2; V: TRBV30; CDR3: CAWSLAGRFVDEQFF
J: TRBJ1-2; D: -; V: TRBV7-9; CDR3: CASSTRQVLEGYTF
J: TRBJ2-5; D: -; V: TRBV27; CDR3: CASSYLRLGPQETQYF
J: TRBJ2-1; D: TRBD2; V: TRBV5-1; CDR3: CASSLSGGLRYNEQFF
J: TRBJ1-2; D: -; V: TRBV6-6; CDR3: CASSSRDPTLGGYTF
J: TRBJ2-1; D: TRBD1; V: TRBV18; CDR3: CASSPPGTAGDEQFF
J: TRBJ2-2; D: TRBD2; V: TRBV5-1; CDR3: CASSSGLAGANTGELFF
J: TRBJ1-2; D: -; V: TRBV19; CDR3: CASSIVATGNYGYTF
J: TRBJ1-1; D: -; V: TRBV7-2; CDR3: CASSPLAGRGKTFF
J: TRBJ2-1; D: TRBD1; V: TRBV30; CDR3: CAWSGGTGPNAEQFF
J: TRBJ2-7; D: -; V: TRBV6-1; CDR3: CATTDPGGGSYEQYF
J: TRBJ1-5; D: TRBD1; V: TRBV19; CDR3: CASSGTGRNQPQHF
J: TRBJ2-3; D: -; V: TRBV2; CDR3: CASWVVDTQYF
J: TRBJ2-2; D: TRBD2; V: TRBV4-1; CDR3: CASSRRGLAGGNTGELFF
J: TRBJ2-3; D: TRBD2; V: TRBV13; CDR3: CASSLYPGSGGATDTQYF
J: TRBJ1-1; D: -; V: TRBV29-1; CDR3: CVYRKGEAAFF
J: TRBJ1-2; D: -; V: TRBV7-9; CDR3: CASSFSTGRGYTF
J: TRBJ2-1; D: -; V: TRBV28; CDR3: CASSGSDGGTYNEQFF
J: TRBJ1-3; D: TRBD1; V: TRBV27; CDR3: CASSTHRLGGTGNTIYF
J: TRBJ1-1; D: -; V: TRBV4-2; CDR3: CASSQASGRNTEAFF
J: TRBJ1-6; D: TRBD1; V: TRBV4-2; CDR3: CASSYTGATSYNSPLHF
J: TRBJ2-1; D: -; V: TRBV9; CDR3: CASSVGSGARMYNEQFF
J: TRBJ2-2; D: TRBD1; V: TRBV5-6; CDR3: CASSSGQGKTGELFF
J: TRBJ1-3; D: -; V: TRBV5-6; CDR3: CASRTTGISGNTIYF
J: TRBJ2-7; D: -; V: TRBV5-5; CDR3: CASTVLGVYEQYF
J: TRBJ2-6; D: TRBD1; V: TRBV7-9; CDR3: CASSPRDRAGANVLTF
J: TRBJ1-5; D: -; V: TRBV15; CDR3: CATSRDRGNQPQHF
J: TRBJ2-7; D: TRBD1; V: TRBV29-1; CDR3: CSVQTGAYEQYF
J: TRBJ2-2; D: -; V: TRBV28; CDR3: CASRWGIMNTGELFF
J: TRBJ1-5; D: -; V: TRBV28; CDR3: CASDPADRSQPQHF
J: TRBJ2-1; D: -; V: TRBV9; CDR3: CASGGEGYNEQFF
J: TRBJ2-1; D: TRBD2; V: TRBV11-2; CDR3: CASSSGTSGYNEQFF
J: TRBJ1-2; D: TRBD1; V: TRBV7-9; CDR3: CASSAAGTVYGYTF
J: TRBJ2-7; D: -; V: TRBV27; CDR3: CASSRPFGAFRYEQYF
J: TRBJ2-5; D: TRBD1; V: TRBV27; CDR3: CASTSRVRDRGRQETQYF
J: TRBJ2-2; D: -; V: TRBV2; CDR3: CASSDRKEGELFF
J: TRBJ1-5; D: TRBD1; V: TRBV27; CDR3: CARPGQGAVGNQPQHF